These 25 T cell receptor beta chains were sequenced from one sample in a study of blood T cell repertoires in COVID-19. The data were produced by immunoSEQ multiplex PCR, yet TCRdb's version contains in-frame clones alone and is incomplete. The sample holds more than 85,000 clones, around 82% seen once. Input material: peripheral blood. The receptors shown here come from a human donor in a cohort sampled during active or convalescent COVID-19.

V is TRBV6-5 and J is TRBJ2-3; 9 nucleotides agree with TRBD1. V trimming: 5 bases; J trimming: 4 bases; junction bases outside the gene matches: 7. CDR1 and CDR2 (germline): MNHEY, SVGAGI. CDR3 length: 15 residues. The CDR3 bases are TGTGCCAGCAGTCGCGCCGGGACAGGGTCAGATACGCAGTATTTT. It yields the protein CASSRAGTGSDTQYF.

The CDR3 nucleotides are TGTGCCAGCAGCTCGCGGGGGGGATATGGCTACACCTTC. Translated: CASSSRGGYGYTF. The chain uses TRBV7-2 and TRBJ1-2, with D perhaps TRBD1 (5 bases). CDR1 is SGHTA, CDR2 FQGNSA, per germline. Trimming cost V 4 bases and J 5 bases, with 11 bases left between them. The CDR3 runs to 13 residues.

V is TRBV24-1 and J is TRBJ2-7, with 10 nucleotides matching TRBD1. This CDR3 contains 16 residues. Germline V lookup: CDR1 KGHDR, CDR2 SFDVKD. After removal of 5 bases from V and 3 bases from J, the junction contained 9 bases not matched to a gene. This CDR3 reads CATSARVGDRGYEQYF. Written as DNA, the CDR3 is TGTGCCACCAGTGCTCGAGTGGGGGACAGGGGCTACGAGCAGTACTTC.

This clone was seen a handful of times. This rearrangement joins TRBV7-2 to TRBJ1-6; D might be TRBD1 (5 bases). In germline, CDR1 is SGHTA, CDR2 FQGNSA. The CDR3 consists of 15 residues. Trimming stripped 0 bases from V and 7 bases from J, with 10 bases between. The CDR3 DNA sequence: TGTGCCAGCAGCTTAGCGAGACAGAGAAATTCACCCCTCCACTTT. This gives the protein CASSLARQRNSPLHF.

The rearrangement uses TRBV2 and TRBJ2-7; 9 bases match TRBD1. This CDR3 has 18 residues. Germline assignment: CDR1 SNHLY and CDR2 FYNNEI. V dropped 7 bases and J dropped 1; count of bases not matched to a gene: 17. The CDR3 nucleotides are TGTGCCAGCACCATACCGGGACAGGGTATTTTTGTTTCCTACGAGCAGTACTTC. Its protein product is CASTIPGQGIFVSYEQYF. Combining the CDR3 with reference TRBV2 and TRBJ2-7 gives the whole variable domain EPEVTQTPSHQVTQMGQEVILRCVPISNHLYFYWYRQILGQKVEFLVSFYNNEISEKSEIFDDQFSVERPDGSNFTLKIRSTKLEDSAMYFCASTIPGQGIFVSYEQYFGPGTRLTVT.

As for this clone: The same CDR3 is also encoded by other DNA sequences in this sample. The chain joins TRBV9 to TRBJ1-4; 9 bases agree with TRBD1. The CDR3 extends over 15 amino acids. Germline trimming cut 3 bases from V and 6 bases from J; bases unmatched to any gene: 6. The germline V gene has CDR1 SGDLS and CDR2 YYNGEE. CDR3 sequence (DNA): TGTGCCAGCAGCGATGGGACAGGGAGGCATGAAAAACTGTTTTTT. This sequence encodes CASSDGTGRHEKLFF.

Remarks on this clone: At one of its ends the junction is not consistent with the germline gene, which may arise from a read error. The chain is built from TRBV28 and TRBJ1-2; 8 nucleotides match TRBD1. The CDR3 length is 12 residues. In germline, CDR1 is MDHEN, CDR2 SYDVKM. CDR3 residues: CGTGGPNYGYTF. DNA for the CDR3: TGCGGGACAGGTGGACCTAACTATGGCTACACCTTC.

The rearrangement links TRBV7-9 to TRBJ2-7; 11 nucleotides line up with TRBD2. Germline loops: CDR1 SEHNR, CDR2 FQNEAQ (reference sequence). This CDR3 region has 16 residues. V was pared by 5 bases and J by 6 bases, with 12 bases of the junction left unmatched. The CDR3 DNA reads as TGTGCCAGCAGCATCCTCGGGACTAGCGGACCCCTCGAGCAGTACTTC. Translation: CASSILGTSGPLEQYF.

V gene TRBV19 combines with J gene TRBJ1-6; 7 nucleotides agree with TRBD1. Germline CDR1 and CDR2: LNHDA and SQIVND (reference sequence). There are 15 residues in the CDR3. Trimming at V came to 5 bases and at J to 7 bases, leaving 8 bases not matched to a gene. In DNA form, the CDR3 reads TGTGCCAGTAGTCCCCAGGGACAGTTAAATTCACCCCTCCACTTT. Translation gives CASSPQGQLNSPLHF.

The genes are TRBV19 and TRBJ1-1, with 7 bases fitting TRBD1. V lost 5 bases and J lost 7; bases outside the gene matches: 7. Germline V CDR1 and CDR2: LNHDA, SQIVND (reference sequence). The CDR3 is made up of 13 amino acids. Here the CDR3 reads CASSQTGASEAFF. In DNA, the CDR3 is TGTGCCAGTAGTCAAACAGGGGCCAGTGAAGCTTTCTTT.

This clone appeared once. CDR3 in amino acids: CASSSEHTDTQYF. In DNA form, the CDR3 reads TGTGCCAGCAGTTCGGAGCACACAGATACGCAGTATTTT. V usage is TRBV12-3 or TRBV12-4 and J usage is TRBJ2-3, with D uncertain. The CDR3 runs 13 residues. V lost 4 bases to trimming and J lost 2 bases, with 7 bases between them.

This clone was counted only a few times. This rearrangement joins TRBV7-9 to TRBJ2-3; 9 nucleotides align to TRBD2. Per the germline V gene, CDR1 is SEHNR and CDR2 is FQNEAQ (reference sequence). The CDR3 length is 15 residues. Trimming removed 3 bases from V and 0 bases from J; junction bases left unmatched: 1. CDR3 sequence reads: CASSLREGSTDTQYF. The CDR3 nucleotides are TGTGCCAGCAGCTTGCGGGAGGGGAGCACAGATACGCAGTATTTT. The whole variable domain, remainder taken from reference TRBV7-9 and TRBJ2-3, is DTGVSQNPRHKITKRGQNVTFRCDPISEHNRLYWYRQTLGQGPEFLTYFQNEAQLEKSRLLSDRFSAERPKGSFSTLEIQRTEQGDSAMYLCASSLREGSTDTQYFGPGTRLTVL.

The gene calls are TRBV6-6 and TRBJ1-6, with TRBD1 as a possible D gene (5 bases). The germline V gene has CDR1 MNHNY and CDR2 SVGAGI (reference sequence). Trimming pared 5 bases from V and 1 base from J, leaving 15 bases between. The CDR3 length is 17 residues. CDR3: CASSPQAVLSYNSPLHF. The CDR3 DNA reads as TGTGCCAGCAGTCCACAGGCGGTTTTGTCCTATAATTCACCCCTCCACTTT.

V is TRBV10-2 and J is TRBJ2-7, with 12 bases that match TRBD2. There are 14 residues in the CDR3. CDR1 and CDR2 (germline): WSHSY, SAAADI. The V gene end was trimmed by 6 bases and the J gene end by 1 base; junction bases not matched to a gene: 1. CDR3 in DNA: TGCGCCAGCAGGGGACTAGCGGGTTCCTACGAGCAGTACTTC. It codes for CASRGLAGSYEQYF.

The rearrangement links TRBV9 to TRBJ1-2; no clear D. V was cut by 4 bases and J by 2 bases, with 15 bases left in between. CDR1 SGDLS and CDR2 YYNGEE come from the germline V gene. The CDR3 has 15 residues. The CDR3: CASSPPGSPNYGYTF. The CDR3 DNA follows: TGTGCCAGCAGCCCGCCCGGTTCCCCGAACTATGGCTACACCTTC.

The V and J genes are TRBV5-1 and TRBJ1-1; the D gene is possibly TRBD1 (5 bases). CDR3 size: 15 residues. Germline V lookup: CDR1 SGHRS, CDR2 YFSETQ. V lost 0 bases and J 11 bases, leaving 20 bases between the germline ends. The CDR3, as DNA: TGCGCCAGCAGCTTGGCCGGGTCAGCATTTCGGGGGGCTTTCTTT. This gives the protein CASSLAGSAFRGAFF. The whole variable domain, remainder taken from reference TRBV5-1 and TRBJ1-1, is KAGVTQTPRYLIKTRGQQVTLSCSPISGHRSVSWYQQTPGQGLQFLFEYFSETQRNKGNFPGRFSGRQFSNSRSEMNVSTLELGDSALYLCASSLAGSAFRGAFFGQGTRLTVV.

The chain is built from TRBV7-2 and TRBJ2-1; D possibly corresponds to TRBD2 (5 bases). The CDR3 spans 15 residues. V was trimmed by 1 base and J by 10 bases, leaving 17 bases between them. Germline V lookup: CDR1 SGHTA, CDR2 FQGNSA. The CDR3 DNA follows: TGTGCCAGCAGCTTAGGTAGCGTGGCCTTGGGAGAGCAGTTCTTC. It specifies CASSLGSVALGEQFF.

This chain connects TRBV12-5 to TRBJ2-7, with D maybe TRBD2 (6 bases). The CDR3 is 13 amino acids. CDR1 and CDR2 (germline): LGHNT, FRNRAP. V was clipped by 7 bases and J by 1 base, with 11 bases between them. This CDR3 is CASASAGSYEQYF. The CDR3 coding sequence is TGTGCTAGTGCGTCCGCGGGATCCTACGAGCAGTACTTC.

The rearrangement uses TRBV27 and TRBJ1-2, with TRBD1 matching over 8 bases. Germline values: CDR1 MNHEY, CDR2 SMNVEV (reference sequence). The V gene end was trimmed by 6 bases and the J gene end by 7 bases; junction bases not matched to a gene: 7. CDR3 size: 13 residues. This CDR3 is CASSRQGPAGYTF. DNA for the CDR3: TGTGCCAGCAGCCGACAGGGGCCGGCTGGCTACACCTTC.

The chain carries TRBV11-2 and TRBJ2-7; D unresolved. Germline V CDR1 and CDR2: SGHAT, FQNNGV. Trimming left V 5 bases short and J 3 bases short, with 8 bases between. The length of the CDR3 is 12 residues. The CDR3 DNA reads as TGTGCCAGCAGCCGCGCTCTCTACGAGCAGTACTTC. As protein: CASSRALYEQYF.

The chain has TRBV7-8 and TRBJ2-3; TRBD1 aligns across 7 bases. Germline V CDR1 and CDR2: SGHVS, FQNEAQ. The trim removed 3 bases at V and 2 bases at J, leaving 8 bases unmatched. This CDR3 region has 16 residues. In DNA form, the CDR3 reads TGTGCCAGCAGCTTCTTACAGGGGATCCCCACAGATACGCAGTATTTT. Translating it yields CASSFLQGIPTDTQYF.

This clone came up a few times. This chain links TRBV2 with TRBJ2-7, with 7 bases matching TRBD1. This CDR3 has 15 residues. Germline V gives CDR1 SNHLY, CDR2 FYNNEI. V shed 3 bases, J shed 3 bases, and the junction held 8 bases outside the gene matches. The CDR3 bases are TGTGCCAGCAGTGACCGACAGGGATTGATCTACGAGCAGTACTTC. Its translation is CASSDRQGLIYEQYF.

This clone came up a few times. This chain joins TRBV7-9 and TRBJ2-6, with 10 positions matching TRBD1. Germline V gene sequence: CDR1 SEHNR, CDR2 FQNEAQ (reference sequence). This CDR3 has 18 amino acids. V shed 5 bases and J 2 bases; nucleotides not matched to a gene: 9. The CDR3 DNA reads TGTGCCAGCAGCCCTCGACAGGGGGCAGATACTGGGGCCAACGTCCTGACTTTC. Translation: CASSPRQGADTGANVLTF.

About this clone: Other DNA sequences of this sample code for an identical CDR3. The chain is built from TRBV5-6 and TRBJ2-7; TRBD1 agrees at 8 bases. The J segment lost 4 bases and the V segment lost 2 bases, leaving 5 bases of the junction unmatched. Germline V CDR1 and CDR2: SGHDT, YYEEEE. CDR3 length: 14 residues. The CDR3 spells CASSFGTGGYEQYF. CDR3 nucleotide sequence: TGTGCCAGCAGCTTTGGGACAGGAGGTTACGAGCAGTACTTC.

A single count supports this clone. The genes are TRBV11-2 and TRBJ2-1; TRBD2 matches 11 bases. J lost 6 bases, V lost 2 bases, and 3 bases had no gene match. The CDR3 loop spans 15 amino acids. The germline V gene has CDR1 SGHAT and CDR2 FQNNGV. CDR3: CASSLLAGGGNEQFF. The CDR3 DNA reads TGTGCCAGCAGCTTACTAGCGGGAGGAGGCAATGAGCAGTTCTTC.